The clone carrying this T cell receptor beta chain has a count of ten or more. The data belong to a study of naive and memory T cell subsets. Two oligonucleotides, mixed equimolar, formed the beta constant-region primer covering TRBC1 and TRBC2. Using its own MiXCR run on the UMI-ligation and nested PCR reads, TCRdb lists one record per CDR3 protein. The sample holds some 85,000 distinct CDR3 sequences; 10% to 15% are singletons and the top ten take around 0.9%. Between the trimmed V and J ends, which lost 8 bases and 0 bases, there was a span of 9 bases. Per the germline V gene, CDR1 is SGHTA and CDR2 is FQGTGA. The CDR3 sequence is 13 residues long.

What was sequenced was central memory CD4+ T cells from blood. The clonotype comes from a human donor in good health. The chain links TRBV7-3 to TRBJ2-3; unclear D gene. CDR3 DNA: TGTGCCAGCGGCCGCACTAGCACAGATACGCAGTATTTT. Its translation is CASGRTSTDTQYF.